A selection of T cell receptor beta chains follows, all from one sample in a study of shared T cell receptors in the human thymus. TCRdb's copy holds only in-frame clones and misses some; the assay was immunoSEQ multiplex PCR. The table has about 660,000 clones, about 87% seen once; the top ten hold under 0.01%. This sample was shared with a second study, whose subject was human thymus T cells.

Sequenced input: thymocytes. The receptors shown here come from a boy under two years old with a congenital heart defect. Each CDR3 is given with its conserved first and last residue. D genes are given only for firm matches. A row's size may be missing; if present it is once, few, many or a size class.

>TRBV28|TRBD1|few|TRBJ1-5
CASNGTGIISDNQPQHF
TGTGCCAGCAACGGGACAGGGATCATCTCGGACAATCAGCCCCAGCATTTT
>TRBV15|.|.|TRBJ2-4
CATTDLEASRLLNIQYF
TGTGCCACCACGGATCTTGAGGCTTCCAGATTACTAAACATTCAGTACTTC
>TRBV4-3|TRBD1|.|TRBJ1-2
CASSHTTGADYGYTF
TGCGCCAGCAGCCACACGACAGGGGCGGACTATGGCTACACCTTC
>TRBV7-8|.|.|TRBJ1-1
CASSCEAWGWGEYTEAFF
TGTGCCAGCAGCTGCGAAGCGTGGGGCTGGGGTGAGTACACTGAAGCTTTCTTT
>TRBV18|.|.|TRBJ2-6
CASSPRRQVESGANVLTF
TGTGCCAGCTCTCCGAGGAGACAGGTGGAATCTGGGGCCAACGTCCTGACTTTC
>TRBV6-5|.|.|TRBJ1-1
CASSRGGWYTEAFF
TGTGCCAGCTCCCGGGGGGGTTGGTACACTGAAGCTTTCTTT
>TRBV5-6|.|.|TRBJ1-3
CASTIVSDRPHRNTIYF
TGTGCCAGCACCATTGTAAGTGACAGGCCACACCGAAACACCATATATTTT
>TRBV5-1|TRBD2|once|TRBJ2-1
CASSLVSPSGIYNEQFF
TGCGCCAGCAGCTTGGTGTCTCCTAGCGGGATCTACAATGAGCAGTTCTTC
>TRBV9|.|.|TRBJ2-2
CASSVAVPGDTGELFF
TGTGCCAGCAGCGTAGCAGTCCCCGGGGACACCGGGGAGCTGTTTTTT
>TRBV11-2|.|.|TRBJ1-3
CASSPNTGQPGSGNTIYF
TGTGCCAGCAGCCCGAATACGGGACAACCGGGCTCTGGAAACACCATATATTTT
>TRBV11-2|TRBD1|few|TRBJ2-7
CASSATGQVYEQYF
TGTGCCAGCAGCGCAACGGGACAGGTTTACGAGCAGTACTTC
>TRBV9|TRBD1|.|TRBJ2-7
CASSLGQGYEQYF
TGTGCCAGCAGCTTGGGACAGGGGTACGAGCAGTACTTC
>TRBV7-9|TRBD1|.|TRBJ1-2
CASSLDRDGYTF
TGTGCCAGCAGCTTGGACAGGGACGGCTACACCTTC
>TRBV7-3|.|.|TRBJ2-4
CARRGAKNIQYF
TGTGCCAGAAGGGGGGCCAAAAACATTCAGTACTTC
>TRBV5-4|TRBD1|.|TRBJ2-7
CASSPGTEIYEQYF
TGTGCCAGCAGCCCCGGGACAGAGATCTACGAGCAGTACTTC
>TRBV27|.|.|TRBJ2-7
CASSLAVGGIYEQYF
TGTGCCAGCAGTTTAGCCGTAGGGGGTATCTACGAGCAGTACTTC
>TRBV19|.|.|TRBJ1-1
CASSIDRTQENTEAFF
TGTGCCAGTAGTATAGATCGGACACAGGAGAACACTGAAGCTTTCTTT
>TRBV27|.|few|TRBJ2-1
CASSSPDQRYNEQFF
TGTGCCAGCAGTTCGCCTGACCAGCGGTACAATGAGCAGTTCTTC
>TRBV7-6|TRBD2|.|TRBJ2-7
CASSLAGKTSGSYEQYF
TGTGCCAGCAGCTTAGCGGGAAAGACTAGCGGTTCCTACGAGCAGTACTTC
>TRBV6-5|.|.|TRBJ1-6
CASSYSANNSPLHF
TGTGCCAGCAGTTACTCGGCCAATAATTCACCCCTCCACTTT
>TRBV7-2|TRBD1|.|TRBJ1-2
CASSLGTGDYGYTF
TGTGCCAGCAGCTTGGGGACAGGGGACTATGGCTACACCTTC
>TRBV11-1|TRBD1|.|TRBJ2-3
CASSPLDRGRCTDTQYF
TGTGCCAGCAGCCCCCTGGACAGGGGGCGGTGCACAGATACGCAGTATTTT
>TRBV12-5|.|.|TRBJ1-1
CARWRDGSTEAFF
TGTGCTAGATGGAGGGATGGGAGCACTGAAGCTTTCTTT
>TRBV5-1|.|.|TRBJ2-6
CASSLVLGRTFSGANVLTF
TGCGCCAGCAGCTTGGTCCTAGGACGGACTTTCTCTGGGGCCAACGTCCTGACTTTC
>TRBV15|TRBD2|.|TRBJ2-1
CATSRGLADNEQFF
TGTGCCACCAGCAGAGGACTAGCGGACAATGAGCAGTTCTTC
>TRBV2|.|.|TRBJ1-2
CASSEIGGYTF
TGTGCCAGCAGTGAAATCGGTGGCTACACCTTC
>TRBV27|.|.|TRBJ2-7
CASSSEAPRSYEQYF
TGTGCCAGCAGCTCCGAGGCACCCCGGTCCTACGAGCAGTACTTC
>TRBV5-4|TRBD1|once|TRBJ2-2
CASSLTGGNTGELFF
TGTGCCAGCAGCTTGACAGGGGGCAACACCGGGGAGCTGTTTTTT
>TRBV5-1|.|.|TRBJ2-1
CASRGRGAYNEQFF
TGCGCCAGCAGAGGGAGGGGGGCGTACAATGAGCAGTTCTTC
>TRBV7-2|.|few|TRBJ2-5
CASSYKGSQETQYF
TGTGCCAGCAGCTATAAAGGGAGCCAAGAGACCCAGTACTTC
>TRBV5-1|.|.|TRBJ1-4
CASSLIPNEELFF
TGCGCCAGCAGCCTCATCCCGAATGAGGAACTGTTTTTT
>TRBV15|TRBD2|.|TRBJ2-3
CATSRTIAGGGTDTQYF
TGTGCCACCAGCAGAACCATAGCGGGGGGCGGCACAGATACGCAGTATTTT
>TRBV15|.|.|TRBJ2-3
CATSREGGSCTDTQYF
TGTGCCACCAGCAGAGAAGGAGGCTCCTGCACAGATACGCAGTATTTT
>TRBV27|.|.|TRBJ2-3
CASSPRFSSTDTQYF
TGTGCCAGCAGTCCCCGTTTCTCTAGCACAGATACGCAGTATTTT
>TRBV18|.|.|TRBJ1-3
CASSPHSNSGNTIYF
TGTGCCAGCTCACCACACAGCAACTCTGGAAACACCATATATTTT
>TRBV5-1|TRBD1|.|TRBJ2-7
CASTGQEFYEQYF
TGCGCCAGCACGGGACAGGAATTCTACGAGCAGTACTTC
>TRBV7-9|.|.|TRBJ2-6
CASSFEAPGANVLTF
TGTGCCAGCAGCTTCGAAGCCCCTGGGGCCAACGTCCTGACTTTC
>TRBV29-1|.|once|TRBJ2-1
CSVDRVDQGGEQFF
TGCAGCGTTGACCGGGTGGATCAAGGTGGTGAGCAGTTCTTC
>TRBV28|TRBD1|.|TRBJ1-5
CASSRGGRGRNQPQHF
TGTGCCAGCAGTCGAGGGGGCAGGGGTAGAAACCAGCCCCAGCATTTT
>TRBV11-2|.|.|TRBJ1-4
CASSLPGRGGTNEKLFF
TGTGCCAGCAGCCTGCCAGGGAGGGGGGGCACTAATGAAAAACTGTTTTTT
>TRBV28|.|.|TRBJ1-3
CASSLTGGRNTIYF
TGTGCCAGCAGTTTAACGGGGGGCAGAAACACCATATATTTT
>TRBV15|.|few|TRBJ2-3
CATSRVGDRSTDTQYF
TGTGCCACCAGCAGAGTGGGCGACCGAAGCACAGATACGCAGTATTTT
>TRBV27|.|.|TRBJ1-6
CASSLQGSRNSPLHF
TGTGCCAGCAGTTTACAGGGATCGAGGAATTCACCCCTCCACTTT
>TRBV5-1|TRBD1|.|TRBJ1-1
CASSLIPGQGVLNTEAFF
TGCGCCAGCAGCTTGATTCCGGGACAGGGGGTTTTGAACACTGAAGCTTTCTTT
>TRBV13|.|.|TRBJ1-2
CASSLRGAYGYTF
TGTGCCAGCAGCTTACGGGGGGCCTATGGCTACACCTTC
>TRBV9|TRBD1|.|TRBJ2-7
CASSEGTAERGYEQYF
TGTGCCAGCAGCGAAGGGACAGCAGAGAGGGGCTACGAGCAGTACTTC
>TRBV28|TRBD2|.|TRBJ2-7
CASSFSLAGDDEQYF
TGTGCCAGCAGTTTTTCCCTAGCGGGAGACGACGAGCAGTACTTC
>TRBV4-1|.|few|TRBJ2-1
CASSQVPTAKNNEQFF
TGCGCCAGCAGCCAAGTTCCGACAGCTAAAAACAATGAGCAGTTCTTC
>TRBV4-3|.|.|TRBJ2-3
CASSQRPPDTQYF
TGCGCCAGCAGCCAGCGGCCCCCAGATACGCAGTATTTT
>TRBV6-5|TRBD1|.|TRBJ2-7
CASSPPGQREQYF
TGTGCCAGCAGTCCACCGGGACAGCGCGAGCAGTACTTC
>TRBV27|TRBD2|.|TRBJ2-1
CASSTTPLLAGGPSEQFF
TGTGCCAGCAGTACTACGCCCCTACTAGCGGGAGGGCCCTCTGAGCAGTTCTTC
>TRBV5-5|TRBD1|.|TRBJ2-5
CASSSTGFEETQYF
TGTGCCAGCAGCTCGACAGGGTTTGAAGAGACCCAGTACTTC
>TRBV28|.|few|TRBJ2-1
CASIASMGGDNEQFF
TGTGCCAGCATCGCCTCCATGGGGGGAGATAATGAGCAGTTCTTC
>TRBV5-4|TRBD1|.|TRBJ1-1
CASSTADRGFMNTEAFF
TGTGCCAGCAGCACCGCGGACAGGGGGTTTATGAACACTGAAGCTTTCTTT
>TRBV28|.|.|TRBJ1-5
CASSFVVFQPQHF
TGTGCCAGCAGTTTCGTAGTATTTCAGCCCCAGCATTTT
>TRBV6-4|TRBD1|.|TRBJ2-7
CASSGGRGNEQYF
TGTGCCAGCAGTGGTGGCAGGGGGAACGAGCAGTACTTC
>TRBV30|TRBD1|.|TRBJ1-5
CAWGSGQGGNQPQHF
TGTGCCTGGGGCTCGGGACAGGGAGGAAATCAGCCCCAGCATTTT
>TRBV29-1|.|.|TRBJ1-2
CSVLGQTIDYGYTF
TGCAGCGTTTTAGGACAGACTATAGACTATGGCTACACCTTC
>TRBV27|TRBD2|.|TRBJ2-7
CASSSFPSGGPYEQYF
TGTGCCAGCAGTTCCTTCCCTAGCGGGGGACCCTACGAGCAGTACTTC